A selection of T cell receptor beta chains follows, all from one sample in a study of CD8+ T cells in alopecia areata. Produced via immunoSEQ multiplex PCR; TCRdb's table is partial and in-frame only. In the table there are about 210,000 clones, roughly 66% of which are singletons. Sequences were derived from CD4+ T cells sorted from blood, sampled at roughly week 45, from a patient treated with tofacitinib. The receptors were sampled from a human donor with alopecia areata. The CDR3 runs from the conserved cysteine through the conserved F or W. Each record gives: J gene, V gene, CDR3 protein.

>TRBJ2-1|TRBV10-3
CAISESSNHEQFF
>.|TRBV11-1
CASSEGTTYEQYF
>TRBJ2-1|TRBV5-5
CASSLSGINEQFF
>TRBJ2-3|TRBV6-5
CASRTTADTQYF
>TRBJ2-7|TRBV6-1
CASSQPGTGYYEQYF
>TRBJ1-1|TRBV2
CASRFTGSGTEAFF
>TRBJ2-7|TRBV27
CASSLVAGSYEQYF
>TRBJ2-7|TRBV29-1
CSVSMNYEQYF
>TRBJ2-7|TRBV5-6
CASSFGGVHEQYF
>TRBJ2-2|TRBV6-1
CASTRDTNTGELFF
>TRBJ1-6|TRBV14
CASSDDSRNSPLHF
>TRBJ2-7|TRBV9
CASSVSLRDNEQYF
>TRBJ2-7|TRBV7-3
CASSPRDPVHEQYF
>TRBJ2-1|TRBV5-1
CASSLEPSGGGNEQFF
>TRBJ1-5|TRBV4-3
CASSQLPGRDQPQHF
>TRBJ2-3|TRBV29-1
CSVEGGERGPTDTQYF
>TRBJ2-1|TRBV18
CASSPLDEQFF
>TRBJ2-7|TRBV7-6
CASSPDVLARSYEQYF
>TRBJ1-2|TRBV29-1
CSVEGGFYGYTF
>TRBJ1-6|TRBV7-2
CASSFWGGTLHF
>TRBJ1-2|TRBV6-1
CASHAGALFGYTF
>TRBJ2-7|TRBV30
CAWKEEYEQYF
>TRBJ2-3|TRBV25-1
CASSGTRSPDTQYF
>TRBJ1-1|TRBV27
CASSLSTAANTEAFF
>TRBJ2-2|TRBV4-3
CASSRVLNTGELFF
>TRBJ2-5|TRBV27
CASSLRGVEETQYF
>TRBJ2-7|TRBV2
CASSEDSGSSYEQYF
>TRBJ2-3|TRBV7-2
CASSLGGRTDTQYF
>TRBJ1-3|TRBV29-1
CSVQAGWNTIYF
>TRBJ1-1|TRBV29-1
CSVEKRYNTEAFF
>TRBJ1-2|TRBV30
CAWSVQGRRGYTF
>TRBJ2-3|TRBV9
CASSDRGAGGDTQYF
>TRBJ1-6|TRBV10-1
CASSGQSSPLHF
>TRBJ1-1|TRBV7-8
CASSLDSGANTEAFF
>TRBJ2-3|TRBV6-5
CASRPGQGVADTQYF
>TRBJ2-7|TRBV5-6
CASNAGGSYEQYF
>TRBJ2-7|TRBV14
CASSHPAEVGKSHEQYF
>TRBJ1-1|TRBV6-5
CATHRGGNTEAFF
>TRBJ2-2|TRBV5-1
CASSLERVIAGELFF
>TRBJ2-7|TRBV6-5
CASRSGRAHEQYF